This entry lists 21 T cell receptor beta chains sequenced from one sample in a study of T cell responses to AZD1222 COVID-19 vaccine. Data came from immunoSEQ multiplex PCR; TCRdb stores just in-frame clones and leaves some out. Here the sample spans about 86,000 clones, 89% being singletons. The material sequenced was peripheral blood, taken on day 0 of AZD1222 vaccination. Receptors originate from an adult in good health.

The J gene is TRBJ2-1, the V gene TRBV15; D unclear. V was trimmed by 7 bases and J by 2 bases, leaving 18 bases between them. The CDR3 totals 16 residues. Germline lookup yields CDR1 LNHNV and CDR2 YYDKDF (reference sequence). The CDR3 nucleotides are TGTGCCACCACCTCCGAGGTAACACCAACCTACAATGAGCAGTTCTTC. Translated: CATTSEVTPTYNEQFF.

The chain couples TRBV6-2 or TRBV6-3 to TRBJ1-5; 9 nucleotides line up with TRBD1. This CDR3 has 14 amino acids. V was pared by 5 bases and J by 9 bases, with 8 bases of the junction left unmatched. Germline V gene lookup returns CDR1 MNHEY and CDR2 SVGEGT. CDR3 coding DNA: TGTGCCAGCAGTCTGACAGGGGGAAAGGGGCCCCAGCATTTT. The encoded protein is CASSLTGGKGPQHF.

The chain couples TRBV15 to TRBJ1-5; D is unclear. The germline gives CDR1 LNHNV, CDR2 YYDKDF (reference sequence). The V end was cut by 0 bases, the J end by 2 bases, with 8 bases between. The CDR3 length is 15 residues. For the CDR3, the DNA is TGTGCCACCAGCAGAGATATCGCGGGCAATCAGCCCCAGCATTTT. It codes for CATSRDIAGNQPQHF.

The genes are TRBV3-1 (or the pseudogene TRBV3-2) and TRBJ2-7; 14 nucleotides align to TRBD2. CDR3 size: 15 residues. Unmatched junction bases numbered 2, after V lost 4 bases and J lost 3 bases. CDR1 and CDR2 (germline): LGHDT, YNNKEL (reference sequence). The CDR3 protein is CASSLGLAGVYEQYF. In DNA form, the CDR3 reads TGTGCCAGCAGCCTGGGACTAGCGGGAGTCTACGAGCAGTACTTC.

CDR3 loop: CASSIDRQVNYGYTF. In DNA form, the CDR3 reads TGTGCCAGTAGTATAGATCGACAGGTTAACTATGGCTACACCTTC. V gene TRBV19 combines with J gene TRBJ1-2, with D possibly TRBD1 on 6 matching bases. This CDR3 has 15 residues. The germline V gene has CDR1 LNHDA and CDR2 SQIVND (reference sequence). V lost 0 bases to trimming and J lost 1 base, with 9 bases between them.

This chain links TRBV4-1 with TRBJ2-5; D is perhaps TRBD1 (6 bases). Germline V lookup: CDR1 MGHRA, CDR2 YSYEKL. The V end lost 1 base, the J end lost 5 bases, and 17 bases lay between the germline ends. The CDR3 is made up of 16 amino acids. Here the CDR3 reads CASSQAGASLGETQYF. The CDR3 DNA is TGCGCCAGCAGCCAAGCAGGGGCCTCCCTGGGGGAGACCCAGTACTTC.

The rearrangement links TRBV10-2 to TRBJ1-2; TRBD1 matches 10 bases. This CDR3 spans 14 amino acids. The germline CDR1 and CDR2 sequences are WSHSY and SAAADI. Trimming at V came to 3 bases and at J to 6 bases, leaving 4 bases not matched to a gene. CDR3 bases: TGCGCCAGCAGTGACCTCGGGACAGGGGATGGCTACACCTTC. Residues: CASSDLGTGDGYTF.

The chain recombines TRBV6-5 with TRBJ2-2; 7 bases agree with TRBD1. This CDR3 spans 13 amino acids. With V trimmed by 8 bases and J by 7 bases, 7 bases remained unmatched. CDR1 and CDR2 from the germline V gene are MNHEY and SVGAGI. The CDR3 protein is CASRQGVGGELFF. In DNA form, the CDR3 reads TGTGCCAGCCGTCAGGGGGTCGGCGGGGAGCTGTTTTTT.

The chain combines TRBV27 with TRBJ1-2; 7 nucleotides align to TRBD1. The CDR3 contains 16 residues. V lost 3 bases and J lost 0; bases outside the gene matches: 7. Germline V gene data show CDR1 as MNHEY and CDR2 as SMNVEV (reference sequence). CDR3 coding DNA: TGTGCCAGCAGTTTCCTCCCTACAGGGGCTAACTATGGCTACACCTTC. Its translation is CASSFLPTGANYGYTF.

The gene calls are TRBV6-5 and TRBJ2-5; D is possibly TRBD1 (6 bases). V lost 6 bases to trimming and J lost 6 bases, with 14 bases between them. Germline loops: CDR1 MNHEY, CDR2 SVGAGI. The CDR3 spans 13 residues. The CDR3 DNA sequence: TGTGCCAGCAGCCTTAACAGGGACCAGACCCAGTACTTC. Translation gives CASSLNRDQTQYF.

CDR3 region: CASSPRQGLRQFF. Here the CDR3 DNA reads TGCGCCAGCAGCCCTCGTCAGGGGCTGAGGCAGTTCTTC. The chain uses TRBV4-3 and TRBJ2-1; possible D gene TRBD1, 6 bases. Germline V lookup: CDR1 LGHNA, CDR2 YSLEER. This CDR3 comprises 13 residues. V gave up 4 bases and J gave up 12 bases, with 16 bases separating them.

This chain links TRBV11-2 with TRBJ2-7, with TRBD2 matching 7 bases. The CDR3 has 13 residues. Per the germline V gene, CDR1 is SGHAT and CDR2 is FQNNGV. J was trimmed by 12 bases and V by 7 bases; bases with no gene match: 15. The chain's CDR3 is CASNEGVKGGGYF. In DNA, the CDR3 is TGTGCCAGCAACGAGGGTGTGAAGGGCGGGGGGTACTTC.

V usage is TRBV19 and J usage is TRBJ2-3; the match to TRBD2 covers 11 bases. CDR1 and CDR2 (germline): LNHDA, SQIVND (reference sequence). V was pared by 4 bases and J by 5 bases, with 5 bases of the junction left unmatched. There are 15 residues in the CDR3. The CDR3 coding sequence is TGTGCCAGTAGTACGACTAGCGGGATCATAGATACGCAGTATTTT. Amino acids: CASSTTSGIIDTQYF.

The chain has TRBV6-1 and TRBJ2-5; 8 positions agree with TRBD1. Germline CDR1 and CDR2: MNHNS and SASEGT. This CDR3 has 15 amino acids. The V gene end was trimmed by 1 base and the J gene end by 4 bases; junction bases not matched to a gene: 5. CDR3 sequence: CASSEDGTGLETQYF. The DNA for the CDR3 is TGTGCCAGCAGTGAAGACGGGACAGGCCTAGAGACCCAGTACTTC.

J is TRBJ1-1 and V is TRBV4-3; D might be TRBD1 (5 bases). Germline lookup yields CDR1 LGHNA and CDR2 YSLEER. The V end was cut by 0 bases, the J end by 1 base, with 12 bases between. The CDR3 is made up of 16 amino acids. The CDR3: CASSQDQGAGNTEAFF. The CDR3 DNA sequence: TGCGCCAGCAGCCAAGATCAAGGGGCGGGGAACACTGAAGCTTTCTTT.

The J gene is TRBJ1-3, the V gene TRBV19; TRBD1 matches 8 bases. This CDR3 is built from 15 residues. Germline CDR1 and CDR2: LNHDA and SQIVND (reference sequence). With V trimmed by 7 bases and J by 4 bases, 9 bases remained unmatched. CDR3 sequence (DNA): TGTGCCAGTACCATGGGCAGGGGGCAAGGAAACACCATATATTTT. Amino acids: CASTMGRGQGNTIYF.

The genes are TRBV27 and TRBJ1-1, with TRBD1 matching over 10 bases. Germline V lookup: CDR1 MNHEY, CDR2 SMNVEV (reference sequence). CDR3 length: 15 residues. Trimming removed 0 bases from V and 4 bases from J; junction bases left unmatched: 2. The CDR3 sequence is CASSLSRTGGTEAFF. The CDR3 DNA reads TGTGCCAGCAGTTTATCAAGGACAGGGGGCACTGAAGCTTTCTTT.

The J gene is TRBJ1-2, the V gene TRBV27; tentative D call: TRBD1 (6 bases). The V gene's germline CDR1 is MNHEY and CDR2 SMNVEV (reference sequence). V shed 6 bases and J shed 4 bases, with 12 bases lying between them. The CDR3 consists of 13 residues. CDR3 sequence: CASRTSTGYGYTF. CDR3 in DNA: TGTGCCAGCAGAACTTCGACAGGCTATGGCTACACCTTC.

In this sample, this clone turned up a few times. CDR3 sequence reads: CASSWGFYTEAFF. CDR3 coding DNA: TGTGCCAGCAGTTGGGGGTTTTACACTGAAGCTTTCTTT. This rearrangement joins TRBV27 to TRBJ1-1; tentative D call: TRBD1 (5 bases). Germline CDR1 and CDR2: MNHEY and SMNVEV (reference sequence). V was trimmed by 4 bases and J by 3 bases, leaving 9 bases between them. CDR3 length equals 13 residues.

The chain joins TRBV5-1 to TRBJ2-5, with 9 bases that match TRBD1. The CDR3 runs 15 residues. Germline trimming cut 4 bases from V and 6 bases from J; bases unmatched to any gene: 10. The germline CDR1 and CDR2 sequences are SGHRS and YFSETQ. CDR3 in amino acids: CASSPGGGQGQTQYF. CDR3 sequence (DNA): TGCGCCAGCAGCCCCGGTGGGGGACAGGGCCAGACCCAGTACTTC.

The genes are TRBV9 and TRBJ2-2; TRBD2 matches 12 bases. The germline V gene has CDR1 SGDLS and CDR2 YYNGEE. The CDR3 runs to 15 residues. The V gene end was trimmed by 4 bases and the J gene end by 5 bases; junction bases not matched to a gene: 3. DNA of the CDR3: TGTGCCAGCAGCTGGACTAGCGGGGATACCGGGGAGCTGTTTTTT. It is translated as CASSWTSGDTGELFF.